Shown below are 24 T cell receptor beta chains from a single sample sequenced in a study of blood T cells in healthy people across ages (dated by TCRdb to between 2014 and 2016). The library was made by 5' RACE. Instrument on record: Illumina HiSeq 2500. A second PCR of roughly 6 to 12 cycles was run with a J-beta primer mix and a sample-barcoded 5' primer. Through fastp at Q25 and MiXCR, TCRdb rebuilt clones from the public reads, retaining in-frame beta chains. Under each unique CDR3 protein, matching rows form one entry showing the most common genes and DNA. Here the sample has around 800,000 distinct CDR3 sequences; 46% occur a single time. Together, the top ten hold about a sixth of the sample. Sequencing was performed on blood. These receptors originate from a man aged 80 or over in good health.

J is TRBJ1-2 and V is TRBV7-2; D not resolved. Per germline, CDR1 SGHTA and CDR2 FQGNSA. CDR3 length: 14 residues. Trimming stripped 4 bases from V and 5 bases from J, with 14 bases between. CDR3 sequence reads: CASSWGGQSYGYTF. The CDR3 nucleotides read TGTGCCAGCAGCTGGGGTGGGCAGAGTTATGGCTACACCTTC. Based on the CDR3 plus reference TRBV7-2 and TRBJ1-2, the full variable domain is GAGVSQSPSNKVTEKGKDVELRCDPISGHTALYWYRQSLGQGLEFLIYFQGNSAPDKSGLPSDRFSAERTGGSVSTLTIQRTQQEDSAVYLCASSWGGQSYGYTFGSGTRLTVV.

V usage is TRBV3-1 and J usage is TRBJ1-1; D unclear. The germline V gene encodes CDR1 LGHDT and CDR2 YNNKEL (reference sequence). The CDR3 spans 14 residues. V lost 3 bases to trimming and J lost 8 bases, with 16 bases between them. The CDR3 DNA is TGTGCCAGCAGCCAGGTTTCCCCACAGACCGAAGCTTTCTTT. Translation gives CASSQVSPQTEAFF.

The genes are TRBV2 and TRBJ2-4; 13 bases are a match to TRBD2. Looked up from germline, CDR1 is SNHLY and CDR2 is FYNNEI. CDR3 length: 16 residues. The J segment lost 7 bases and the V segment lost 6 bases, leaving 9 bases of the junction unmatched. The CDR3 region is CASRRRLAGGENIQYF. CDR3 nucleotides: TGTGCCAGCAGGCGTAGACTAGCGGGGGGTGAGAACATTCAGTACTTC. The full variable domain, completed using reference TRBV2 and TRBJ2-4, is EPEVTQTPSHQVTQMGQEVILRCVPISNHLYFYWYRQILGQKVEFLVSFYNNEISEKSEIFDDQFSVERPDGSNFTLKIRSTKLEDSAMYFCASRRRLAGGENIQYFGAGTRLSVL.

The rearrangement joins TRBV12-5 to TRBJ2-3; TRBD1 aligns across 10 bases. The CDR3 spans 15 residues. With 5 bases clipped from V and 4 bases from J, the junction kept 6 bases outside the gene matches. CDR1 LGHNT and CDR2 FRNRAP come from the germline V gene. The CDR3 here is CASGGGQGLADTQYF. The DNA for the CDR3 is TGTGCTAGTGGTGGGGGACAGGGGTTAGCAGATACGCAGTATTTT. Based on the CDR3 plus reference TRBV12-5 and TRBJ2-3, the full variable domain is DARVTQTPRHKVTEMGQEVTMRCQPILGHNTVFWYRQTMMQGLELLAYFRNRAPLDDSGMPKDRFSAEMPDATLATLKIQPSEPRDSAVYFCASGGGQGLADTQYFGPGTRLTVL.

The V call is TRBV29-1, the J call TRBJ2-3, with D possibly being TRBD2 (5 bases). V lost 1 base and J lost 5, with 7 bases in between. Germline values: CDR1 SQVTM, CDR2 ANQGSEA. The CDR3 extends over 12 amino acids. This CDR3 reads CSVEVGVDTQYF. The CDR3 region has the DNA TGCAGCGTTGAAGTCGGGGTAGATACGCAGTATTTT.

V gene TRBV19 combines with J gene TRBJ2-1; unclear D gene. Germline lookup yields CDR1 LNHDA and CDR2 SQIVND (reference sequence). The CDR3 has 14 amino acids. The V and J ends lost 6 bases and 3 bases respectively, with 12 bases between them. DNA for the CDR3: TGTGCCAGTAGCCGCCAGACACGCTACAATGAGCAGTTCTTC. It translates to CASSRQTRYNEQFF.

In its sample, this clonotype was seen a few times. The chain recombines TRBV7-2 with TRBJ2-7; TRBD1 matches 8 bases. Trimming cost V 4 bases and J 4 bases; bases outside gene matches: 6. Per germline, CDR1 SGHTA and CDR2 FQGNSA. The CDR3 is 14 residues long. In nucleotides, the CDR3 is TGTGCCAGCAGCTCTAACAGGGGGTGGTACGAGCAGTACTTC. It specifies CASSSNRGWYEQYF.

This clonotype was observed many times. This chain links TRBV7-2 with TRBJ2-7; the match to TRBD2 covers 13 bases. CDR3 length equals 16 residues. CDR1 and CDR2 (germline): SGHTA, FQGNSA. Trimming at V came to 1 base and at J to 3 bases, leaving 3 bases not matched to a gene. Written as DNA, the CDR3 is TGTGCCAGCAGCTTAGAGGGGACTAGCGGGATCTACGAGCAGTACTTC. Its protein is CASSLEGTSGIYEQYF. The full variable domain, completed using reference TRBV7-2 and TRBJ2-7, is GAGVSQSPSNKVTEKGKDVELRCDPISGHTALYWYRQSLGQGLEFLIYFQGNSAPDKSGLPSDRFSAERTGGSVSTLTIQRTQQEDSAVYLCASSLEGTSGIYEQYFGPGTRLTVT.

The sample holds a few counts of this clonotype. The chain combines TRBV5-1 with TRBJ1-1; TRBD1 might be the D (6 bases). Germline lookup yields CDR1 SGHRS and CDR2 YFSETQ. This CDR3 is built from 17 residues. V was trimmed by 0 bases and J by 1 base, leaving 16 bases between them. CDR3 amino acids: CASSLAAGALKNTEAFF. CDR3 nucleotides: TGCGCCAGCAGCTTGGCCGCAGGGGCCCTCAAGAACACTGAAGCTTTCTTT.

This clonotype has just one count. One end of the junction is discordant with germline, which a read error may explain. This CDR3 is CASSLPGGSDGYTF. In DNA, the CDR3 is TGCGCAAGCAGCCTCCCCGGGGGTTCCGATGGCTACACCTTC. The gene calls are TRBV4-1 and TRBJ1-2, with D perhaps matching TRBD1 (5 bases). Per germline, CDR1 MGHRA and CDR2 YSYEKL. The CDR3 is 14 amino acids.

Remarks on this clonotype: A junction end diverges from the germline sequence, so it may reflect a read error. This chain uses TRBV12-3 or TRBV12-4 with TRBJ2-3, with a weak D call TRBD1 (6 bases). The CDR3 is made up of 16 amino acids. This chain's CDR3 is CASRVQQGEWGDAQYF. The CDR3 DNA follows: TGTGCCAGCAGAGTTCAACAGGGAGAATGGGGAGATGCGCAGTATTTT.

With regard to this clonotype: A much larger clone lies a single base off, so this may be a read error. This rearrangement joins TRBV7-2 to TRBJ2-1; unclear D gene. The J call could be wrong; TRBJ2-7 is a better fit for the DNA end. The germline V gene has CDR1 SGHTA and CDR2 FQGNSA. The CDR3 loop spans 15 amino acids. CDR3 region: CASSLSWTGYNEQYF. The CDR3 nucleotides are TGTGCCAGCAGCTTATCATGGACCGGCTACAATGAGCAGTACTTC.

This clonotype has only a few counts. The chain links TRBV30 to TRBJ2-1; 7 nucleotides align to TRBD1. J was trimmed by 7 bases and V by 2 bases; bases with no gene match: 2. Germline V gene lookup returns CDR1 GTSNPN and CDR2 SVGIG (reference sequence). CDR3 length: 12 residues. CDR3: CAWSQQGNEQFF. The CDR3 coding sequence is TGTGCCTGGAGTCAACAGGGGAATGAGCAGTTCTTC.

The chain has TRBV7-2 and TRBJ2-7; 14 bases line up with TRBD2. V dropped 4 bases and J dropped 7; count of bases not matched to a gene: 6. The CDR3 spans 15 residues. Germline V gene sequence: CDR1 SGHTA, CDR2 FQGNSA. CDR3 sequence (DNA): TGTGCCAGCAGCTGGACTAGCGGGAGGTCATGGGAGCAGTACTTC. Residues: CASSWTSGRSWEQYF.

This chain joins TRBV7-6 and TRBJ2-1; 8 bases match TRBD2. The germline V gene encodes CDR1 SGHVS and CDR2 FNYEAQ. V shed 6 bases, J shed 7 bases, and the junction held 14 bases outside the gene matches. This CDR3 spans 16 amino acids. DNA for the CDR3: TGTGCCAGCAGTCGAAGATCTTTCCGGGGGGGAAATGAGCAGTTCTTC. It is translated as CASSRRSFRGGNEQFF.

This clonotype has a count of ten or more. V is TRBV6-2 or TRBV6-3 and J is TRBJ2-1, with D perhaps given as TRBD1 or TRBD2 (6 bases each). Germline V lookup: CDR1 MNHEY, CDR2 SVGEGT. The CDR3 is made up of 18 amino acids. The ends were cut back, 0 bases at V and 8 bases at J, with 23 bases in the middle. CDR3 coding DNA: TGTGCCAGCAGTTACTCGATCAAGGGGGGTCGGGTAGGCGATGAGCAGTTCTTC. Residues: CASSYSIKGGRVGDEQFF.

In the case of this clonotype: The conserved closing phenylalanine or tryptophan is absent in this CDR3, likely reflecting a read error. The chain carries TRBV25-1 and TRBJ2-4; D is perhaps TRBD2 (5 bases). The germline gives CDR1 MGHDK, CDR2 SYGVNS. The CDR3 loop spans 15 amino acids. V lost 1 base, J lost 4 bases, and 11 bases lay in between. As DNA, the CDR3 is TGTGCCAGCAGTGAATCGGTTAGCGAAAAAAACATTCAGTACTTA. It encodes CASSESVSEKNIQYL.

This clonotype has more than one count but fewer than ten. The V and J genes are TRBV7-8 and TRBJ2-7; unclear D gene. CDR3 length equals 15 residues. The germline V gene has CDR1 SGHVS and CDR2 FQNEAQ. The V and J ends lost 2 bases and 0 bases respectively, with 11 bases between them. The CDR3 coding sequence is TGTGCCAGCAGCTTAAGAGGACGGAGCTCCTACGAGCAGTACTTC. It is translated as CASSLRGRSSYEQYF.

The chain couples TRBV29-1 to TRBJ2-2; 12 bases match TRBD1. The V segment lost 7 bases and the J segment 1 base; nucleotides outside the gene matches: 4. This CDR3 spans 15 amino acids. Germline V gene data show CDR1 as SQVTM and CDR2 as ANQGSEA. CDR3 region: CSGGQGAMNTGELFF. CDR3 coding DNA: TGCAGCGGGGGACAGGGGGCGATGAACACCGGGGAGCTGTTTTTT.

The J gene is TRBJ2-2, the V gene TRBV7-2, with D perhaps assigned TRBD1 or TRBD2 (5 bases each). CDR1 and CDR2 (germline): SGHTA, FQGNSA. V was trimmed by 6 bases and J by 6 bases, leaving 14 bases between them. The CDR3 is 14 amino acids. In nucleotides, the CDR3 is TGTGCCAGCAGTAAATTGGGGGTTTCCGGGGAGCTGTTTTTT. Encoded protein: CASSKLGVSGELFF.

This clonotype showed up just a few times. The V call is TRBV12-3 or TRBV12-4, the J call TRBJ2-1; maybe TRBD1 (7 bases). This CDR3 is 16 amino acids long. Trimming left V 6 bases short and J 10 bases short, with 25 bases between. CDR3 loop: CASSPSGGPGPEEQFF. The DNA for the CDR3 is TGTGCCAGCAGCCCCTCAGGGGGGCCAGGACCGGAGGAGCAGTTCTTC.

This clonotype was seen at least ten times. The CDR3 reads CASSQEMAGGYEQYF. DNA for the CDR3: TGCGCCAGCAGCCAAGAGATGGCAGGGGGCTACGAGCAGTACTTC. J is TRBJ2-7 and V is TRBV4-3; the match to TRBD1 covers 7 bases. The CDR3 runs to 15 residues. The V segment lost 0 bases and the J segment 3 bases; nucleotides outside the gene matches: 5. Per germline, CDR1 LGHNA and CDR2 YSLEER.

This clonotype was seen more than once but under ten times. CDR3 protein: CASSPDRLLETQYF. As DNA, the CDR3 is TGTGCCAGCAGCCCCGACAGGTTGCTAGAGACCCAGTACTTC. The V and J genes are TRBV6-5 and TRBJ2-5, with D possibly TRBD1 on 6 matching bases. The CDR3 consists of 14 residues. V shed 6 bases and J shed 4 bases, with 15 bases lying between them. From germline, CDR1 is MNHEY and CDR2 SVGAGI.

The chain couples TRBV6-2 or TRBV6-3 to TRBJ2-5, with no clear D. The CDR3 consists of 12 residues. V dropped 5 bases and J dropped 10 bases, with 14 bases sitting between them. Germline V gives CDR1 MNHEY, CDR2 SVGEGT. CDR3 sequence (DNA): TGTGCCAGCAGTGATTCTCTACGTGACCAGTACTTC. Protein product: CASSDSLRDQYF.